Ten or more counts support the clone carrying this T cell receptor beta chain. This specimen comes from a study of T cell responses to AZD1222 COVID-19 vaccine. Assay: immunoSEQ multiplex PCR; the TCRdb copy retains only in-frame clones and omits some. The sample consists of roughly 100,000 clones, 65% to 85% of them appearing once. This CDR3 comprises 14 residues. V usage is TRBV21-1 and J usage is TRBJ2-1; the table's D gene call, TRBD2, was not cross checked with the DNA. TRBV21-1 constitutes a pseudogene. The specimen comprised peripheral blood, sampled 28 days after the second AZD1222 dose. The clonotype originates from an adult who received the AZD1222 COVID-19 vaccine. In nucleotides, the CDR3 is TGTGCCAGCAGCATCGGGCGGGCCCACAATGAGCAGTTCTTC. Protein sequence: CASSIGRAHNEQFF.